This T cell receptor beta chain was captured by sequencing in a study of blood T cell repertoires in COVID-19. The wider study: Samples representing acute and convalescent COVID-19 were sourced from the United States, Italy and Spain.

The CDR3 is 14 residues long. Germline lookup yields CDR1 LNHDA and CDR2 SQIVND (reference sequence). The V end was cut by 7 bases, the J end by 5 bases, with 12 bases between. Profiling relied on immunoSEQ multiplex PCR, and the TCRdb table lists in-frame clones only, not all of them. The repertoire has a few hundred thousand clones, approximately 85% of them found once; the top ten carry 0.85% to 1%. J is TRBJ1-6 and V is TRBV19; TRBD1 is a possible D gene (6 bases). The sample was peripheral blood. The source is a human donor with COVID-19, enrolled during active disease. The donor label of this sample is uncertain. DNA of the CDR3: TGTGCCAGTAATCCGGGACATGATAATTCACCCCTCCACTTT. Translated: CASNPGHDNSPLHF.